This T cell receptor beta chain originates from a study of blood T cells in healthy people across ages. Findings and caveats of the study: Long-lived and aged donors differed, with more naive CD4+ cells and higher diversity in the long-lived.

With a J-beta primer mix and a sample-barcoded 5' primer, a second PCR ran about 6 to 11 cycles. TCRdb reprocessed the 5' RACE reads via MiXCR and lists one record per CDR3 protein. The table records over 750,000 distinct CDR3 sequences, roughly 25% of them present only once. The ends lost 6 bases at V and 9 bases at J; junction bases unmatched: 2. The CDR3 is 11 residues long. CDR1 and CDR2 (germline): SQVTM, ANQGSEA. A note on this clonotype: Its cognate antigen is unknown.

The sample also formed part of further work on T cells of mothers and their children.

This sequence was found in a boy under 18 in good health. This rearrangement joins TRBV29-1 to TRBJ2-1, with TRBD1 matching over 10 bases. The sample taken for sequencing was blood. DNA of the CDR3: TGCAGCGTAGACAGGGGGCTTGAGCAGTTCTTC. Translating it yields CSVDRGLEQFF.